Following are 22 T cell receptor beta chains from one sample sequenced in a study of T cell responses to AZD1222 COVID-19 vaccine. Assay used: immunoSEQ multiplex PCR; TCRdb lists only in-frame clones, some missing. Among over 95,000 clones, about 87% were seen once, and the ten largest hold 12%. The sequencing here drew on peripheral blood, taken on day 0 of AZD1222 vaccination. These receptor sequences come from an adult in good health.

V is TRBV3-1 (or the pseudogene TRBV3-2) and J is TRBJ1-2, with 8 bases lining up with TRBD1. After removal of 0 bases from V and 8 bases from J, the junction contained 11 bases not matched to a gene. The CDR3 runs 16 residues. The germline CDR1 and CDR2 sequences are LGHDT and YNNKEL (reference sequence). This CDR3 reads CASSQDWTGTYGGYTF. For the CDR3, the DNA is TGTGCCAGCAGCCAAGACTGGACAGGGACCTATGGAGGCTACACCTTC.

The chain couples TRBV5-1 to TRBJ2-7; D call uncertain. The CDR3 spans 12 residues. The V end lost 0 bases, the J end lost 4 bases, and 5 bases lay between the germline ends. Germline lookup yields CDR1 SGHRS and CDR2 YFSETQ. CDR3 sequence (DNA): TGCGCCAGCAGCTTGGAGGGATACGAGCAGTACTTC. This encodes CASSLEGYEQYF.

This sequence joins TRBV5-5 and TRBJ2-5; 7 bases map to TRBD2. Trimming cost V 4 bases and J 10 bases; bases outside gene matches: 4. Looked up from germline, CDR1 is SGHKS and CDR2 is YYEKEE (reference sequence). The CDR3 is 11 residues long. The CDR3 protein is CASSGGVIQYF. The CDR3 coding sequence is TGTGCCAGCAGCGGGGGGGTGATCCAGTACTTC.

There are a few counts of this clone. This sequence joins TRBV6-5 and TRBJ1-6, with D unresolved. Per the germline V gene, CDR1 is MNHEY and CDR2 is SVGAGI. This CDR3 is built from 13 residues. The V end lost 4 bases, the J end lost 10 bases, and 11 bases lay between the germline ends. The CDR3 region is CASSWQPGSPLHF. CDR3 in DNA: TGTGCCAGCAGTTGGCAGCCCGGCTCACCCCTCCACTTT.

The genes are TRBV5-1 and TRBJ1-6; 8 positions match TRBD1. V dropped 3 bases and J dropped 9; count of bases not matched to a gene: 2. Per germline, CDR1 SGHRS and CDR2 YFSETQ. The CDR3 is 13 amino acids. CDR3 DNA sequence: TGCGCCAGCAGCTCAGGGGGCGGTTCACCCCTCCACTTT. This codes for CASSSGGGSPLHF.

The chain has TRBV9 and TRBJ2-1; D is perhaps TRBD2 (5 bases). V was trimmed by 3 bases and J by 7 bases, leaving 20 bases between them. Germline lookup yields CDR1 SGDLS and CDR2 YYNGEE. The CDR3 runs 16 residues. The chain's CDR3 is CASSAIPQGGWNEQFF. The CDR3 region has the DNA TGTGCCAGCAGCGCCATACCTCAAGGAGGCTGGAATGAGCAGTTCTTC.

The chain links TRBV19 to TRBJ1-6; D is undetermined. The germline V gene has CDR1 LNHDA and CDR2 SQIVND (reference sequence). The CDR3 has 14 amino acids. Trimming shortened V by 4 bases and J by 10 bases, and 14 bases separated the two germline ends. The CDR3: CASSTKALGSPLHF. As DNA, the CDR3 is TGTGCCAGTAGTACCAAGGCCCTTGGATCACCCCTCCACTTT. The full variable domain, completed using reference TRBV19 and TRBJ1-6, is DGGITQSPKYLFRKEGQNVTLSCEQNLNHDAMYWYRQDPGQGLRLIYYSQIVNDFQKGDIAEGYSVSREKKESFPLTVTSAQKNPTAFYLCASSTKALGSPLHFGNGTRLTVT.

The chain carries TRBV9 and TRBJ1-4, with TRBD1 matching over 8 bases. Germline V CDR1 and CDR2: SGDLS, YYNGEE. V was clipped by 2 bases and J by 8 bases; unmatched bases: 14. The CDR3 is made up of 17 amino acids. The CDR3 loop is CASSVSAPGTGGEKLFF. CDR3 sequence (DNA): TGTGCCAGCAGCGTGTCTGCTCCCGGGACAGGTGGAGAAAAACTGTTTTTT.

J is TRBJ1-6 and V is TRBV28, with TRBD1 matching over 8 bases. The V gene end was trimmed by 3 bases and the J gene end by 9 bases; junction bases not matched to a gene: 4. The CDR3 consists of 14 residues. Germline CDR1 reads MDHEN; CDR2 reads SYDVKM. The chain's CDR3 is CASSFGQGSSPLHF. CDR3 bases: TGTGCCAGCAGTTTTGGACAGGGTTCTTCACCCCTCCACTTT.

The V and J genes are TRBV5-1 and TRBJ2-2; no reliable D call. V was shortened by 5 bases and J by 6 bases, with 17 bases between the two germline ends. Germline V gene lookup returns CDR1 SGHRS and CDR2 YFSETQ. This CDR3 has 15 residues. In nucleotides, the CDR3 is TGCGCCAGCAGTCTGCTGCACTTGGCGGCCGGGGAGCTGTTTTTT. Translated: CASSLLHLAAGELFF.

The chain couples TRBV5-4 to TRBJ1-1; perhaps TRBD1 as D (5 bases). This CDR3 comprises 15 residues. Germline CDR1 is SGHNT and CDR2 is YYREEE (reference sequence). The ends were cut back, 4 bases at V and 0 bases at J, with 13 bases in the middle. The CDR3 protein is CASSPGGAMNTEAFF. The CDR3 coding sequence is TGTGCCAGCAGCCCGGGCGGGGCAATGAACACTGAAGCTTTCTTT.

The chain links TRBV6-4 to TRBJ1-1; no definite D call. The V gene's germline CDR1 is MRHNA and CDR2 SNTAGT. CDR3 size: 15 residues. V lost 6 bases to trimming and J lost 4 bases, with 18 bases between them. The CDR3 region is CASSRVDPTGTEAFF. Here the CDR3 DNA reads TGTGCCAGCAGCCGAGTTGACCCGACTGGCACTGAAGCTTTCTTT.

This chain connects TRBV6-5 to TRBJ1-2, with 7 bases that match TRBD1. This CDR3 region has 15 residues. Germline CDR1 is MNHEY and CDR2 is SVGAGI. The J segment lost 4 bases and the V segment lost 6 bases, leaving 11 bases of the junction unmatched. The DNA for the CDR3 is TGTGCCAGCAGCCAATTGGGACAGCCCGTCTATGGCTACACCTTC. It yields the protein CASSQLGQPVYGYTF.

This clone was observed a handful of times. V gene TRBV29-1 combines with J gene TRBJ1-1; D gene uncertain. Germline V CDR1 and CDR2: SQVTM, ANQGSEA. The CDR3 totals 12 residues. V dropped 6 bases and J dropped 5 bases, with 13 bases sitting between them. The CDR3 loop reads CSVTDGTTEAFF. Here the CDR3 DNA reads TGCAGCGTGACGGACGGAACAACTGAAGCTTTCTTT.

The rearrangement joins TRBV5-1 to TRBJ1-6; the D gene is possibly TRBD1 (5 bases). CDR3 size: 18 residues. V was clipped by 0 bases and J by 0 bases, with 13 bases between them. The germline gives CDR1 SGHRS, CDR2 YFSETQ. The CDR3 sequence: CASSLEGQGGSYNSPLHF. The CDR3 bases are TGCGCCAGCAGCTTGGAGGGGCAGGGTGGCTCCTATAATTCACCCCTCCACTTT. Based on the CDR3 plus reference TRBV5-1 and TRBJ1-6, the full variable domain is KAGVTQTPRYLIKTRGQQVTLSCSPISGHRSVSWYQQTPGQGLQFLFEYFSETQRNKGNFPGRFSGRQFSNSRSEMNVSTLELGDSALYLCASSLEGQGGSYNSPLHFGNGTRLTVT.

V gene TRBV19 combines with J gene TRBJ1-2; a possible D gene is TRBD1 (6 bases). The V gene lost 6 bases and the J gene lost 12 bases, with 20 bases spanning the gap. This CDR3 is built from 13 residues. The germline gives CDR1 LNHDA, CDR2 SQIVND (reference sequence). The CDR3 region has the DNA TGTGCCAGTAGAGAGGGACATCTCGGTTGGCACACCTTC. Protein product: CASREGHLGWHTF. The full variable domain, completed using reference TRBV19 and TRBJ1-2, is DGGITQSPKYLFRKEGQNVTLSCEQNLNHDAMYWYRQDPGQGLRLIYYSQIVNDFQKGDIAEGYSVSREKKESFPLTVTSAQKNPTAFYLCASREGHLGWHTFGSGTRLTVV.

This clone was seen only once. This sequence joins TRBV7-2 and TRBJ2-5, with 9 bases aligning to TRBD2. Per germline, CDR1 SGHTA and CDR2 FQGNSA. The CDR3 length is 15 residues. Trimming cost V 1 base and J 2 bases; bases outside gene matches: 2. CDR3 in DNA: TGTGCCAGCAGCTTAGTAGCGGGGGCTCAAGAGACCCAGTACTTC. Translating gives CASSLVAGAQETQYF.

The chain combines TRBV15 with TRBJ1-1; no clear D. The CDR3 contains 13 residues. Trimming stripped 6 bases from V and 1 base from J, with 9 bases between. The V gene's germline CDR1 is LNHNV and CDR2 YYDKDF (reference sequence). The CDR3 loop reads CATRGWGNTEAFF. The CDR3 DNA follows: TGTGCCACCAGAGGTTGGGGGAACACTGAAGCTTTCTTT.

There are a few counts of this clone. The V and J genes are TRBV18 and TRBJ2-3; the D gene is possibly TRBD1 (6 bases). Germline V gives CDR1 KGHSH, CDR2 LQKENI. The CDR3 loop spans 16 amino acids. The ends were cut back, 0 bases at V and 3 bases at J, with 13 bases in the middle. The CDR3 DNA follows: TGTGCCAGCTCACCACCCAGTGGGGGCCTTACAGATACGCAGTATTTT. It yields the protein CASSPPSGGLTDTQYF.

V gene TRBV19 combines with J gene TRBJ2-7; 8 bases map to TRBD2. J gave up 2 bases and V 3 bases, and 3 bases lay outside the gene matches. This CDR3 contains 14 residues. Germline loops: CDR1 LNHDA, CDR2 SQIVND (reference sequence). The CDR3 coding sequence is TGTGCCAGTAGTATTCGGGAGGGTGCCTACGAGCAGTACTTC. This encodes CASSIREGAYEQYF. Drawing the rest from reference TRBV19 and TRBJ2-7, the complete variable domain is DGGITQSPKYLFRKEGQNVTLSCEQNLNHDAMYWYRQDPGQGLRLIYYSQIVNDFQKGDIAEGYSVSREKKESFPLTVTSAQKNPTAFYLCASSIREGAYEQYFGPGTRLTVT.

The rearrangement uses TRBV5-1 and TRBJ2-1, with a possible D match to TRBD1 (5 bases). Per the germline V gene, CDR1 is SGHRS and CDR2 is YFSETQ. The CDR3 totals 14 residues. The ends were cut back, 1 base at V and 5 bases at J, with 10 bases in the middle. CDR3 protein: CASSLRTTNNEQFF. In nucleotides, the CDR3 is TGCGCCAGCAGCTTGCGGACAACCAACAATGAGCAGTTCTTC.

The CDR3 coding sequence is TGTGCCACCAGTGACCCGACAGTTAGCAATCAGCCCCAGCATTTT. Its translation is CATSDPTVSNQPQHF. The rearrangement joins TRBV24-1 to TRBJ1-5; D is possibly TRBD1 (5 bases). Germline lookup yields CDR1 KGHDR and CDR2 SFDVKD. The CDR3 extends over 15 amino acids. Deletions cut 4 bases from V and 0 bases from J, with 9 bases between.